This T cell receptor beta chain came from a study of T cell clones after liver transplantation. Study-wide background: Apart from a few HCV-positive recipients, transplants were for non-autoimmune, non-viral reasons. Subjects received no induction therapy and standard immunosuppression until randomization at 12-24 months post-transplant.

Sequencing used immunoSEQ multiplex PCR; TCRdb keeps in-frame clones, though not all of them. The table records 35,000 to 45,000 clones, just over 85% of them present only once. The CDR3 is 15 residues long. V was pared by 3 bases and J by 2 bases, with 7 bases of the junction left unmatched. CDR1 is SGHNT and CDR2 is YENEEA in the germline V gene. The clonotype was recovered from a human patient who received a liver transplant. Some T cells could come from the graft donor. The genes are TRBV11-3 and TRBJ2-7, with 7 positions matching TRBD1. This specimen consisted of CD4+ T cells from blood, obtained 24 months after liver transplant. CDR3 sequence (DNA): TGTGCCAGCAGCTTGGGGACAGTTCTACCCTACGAGCAGTACTTC. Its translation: CASSLGTVLPYEQYF. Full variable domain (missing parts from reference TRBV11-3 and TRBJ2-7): EAGVVQSPRYKIIEKKQPVAFWCNPISGHNTLYWYLQNLGQGPELLIRYENEEAVDDSQLPKDRFSAERLKGVDSTLKIQPAELGDSAVYLCASSLGTVLPYEQYFGPGTRLTVT.